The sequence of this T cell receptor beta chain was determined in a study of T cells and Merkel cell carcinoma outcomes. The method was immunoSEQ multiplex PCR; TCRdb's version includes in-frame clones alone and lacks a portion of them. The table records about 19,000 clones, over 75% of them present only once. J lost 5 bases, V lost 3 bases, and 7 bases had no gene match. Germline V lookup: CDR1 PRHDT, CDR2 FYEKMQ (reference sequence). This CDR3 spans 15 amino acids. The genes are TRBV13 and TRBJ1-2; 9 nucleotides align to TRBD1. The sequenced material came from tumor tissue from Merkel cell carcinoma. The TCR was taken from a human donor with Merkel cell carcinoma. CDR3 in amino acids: CASSLATGGHYGYTF. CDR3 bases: TGTGCCAGCAGCTTGGCGACAGGGGGACATTATGGCTACACCTTC.